This TCR beta chain is from a study of Graves' ophthalmopathy and Graves' hyperthyroidism. Trimming took off 1 base at V and 4 bases at J, with 16 bases between the two ends. Germline V gene sequence: CDR1 SSHAT, CDR2 FNYEAQ (reference sequence). The CDR3 spans 16 residues. RNA transcripts yielded amplified TCR beta CDR3 regions. HTBI primers were used in a first-round RT-PCR, which preceded a second-round multiplex PCR. TCRdb re-derived calls from the multiplex PCR reads in MiXCR, one entry per CDR3 protein. The data hold 1 million to 1.3 million distinct CDR3 sequences, with about 36% observed a single time.

This rearrangement joins TRBV7-7 to TRBJ1-1, with D possibly being TRBD1 (5 bases). Specimen: peripheral blood or thyroid tissue (not recorded which). This receptor was identified in an adult man with Graves' hyperthyroidism. The CDR3 coding sequence is TGTGCCAGCAGCTTAGGTCAGGGTGGGAGGGGCACTGAAGCTTTCTTT. It specifies CASSLGQGGRGTEAFF.